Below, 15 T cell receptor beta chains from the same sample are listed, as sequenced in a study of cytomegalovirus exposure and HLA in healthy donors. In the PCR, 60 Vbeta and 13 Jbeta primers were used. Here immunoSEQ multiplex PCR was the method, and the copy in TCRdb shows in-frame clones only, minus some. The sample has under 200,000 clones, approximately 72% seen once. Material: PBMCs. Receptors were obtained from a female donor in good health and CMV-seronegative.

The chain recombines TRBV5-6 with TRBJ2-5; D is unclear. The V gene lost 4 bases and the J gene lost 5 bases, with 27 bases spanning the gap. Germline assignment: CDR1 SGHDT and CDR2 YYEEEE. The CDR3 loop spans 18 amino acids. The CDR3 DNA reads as TGTGCCAGCAGCAACTTGCCCACCTTACGGAGACCAGTGGAGACCCAGTACTTC. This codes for CASSNLPTLRRPVETQYF.

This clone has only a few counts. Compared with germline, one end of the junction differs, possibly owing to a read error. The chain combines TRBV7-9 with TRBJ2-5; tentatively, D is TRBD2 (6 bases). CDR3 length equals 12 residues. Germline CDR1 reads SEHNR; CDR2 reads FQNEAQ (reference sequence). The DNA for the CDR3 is TGTGCCAGCAGCCCTCACCGGGAGACCCAGCACTTC. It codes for CASSPHRETQHF.

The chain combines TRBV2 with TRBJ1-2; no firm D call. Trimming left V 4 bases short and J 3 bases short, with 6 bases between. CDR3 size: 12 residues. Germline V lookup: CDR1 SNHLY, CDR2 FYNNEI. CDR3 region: CASSGGYYGYTF. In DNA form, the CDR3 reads TGTGCCAGCAGTGGAGGGTACTATGGCTACACCTTC.

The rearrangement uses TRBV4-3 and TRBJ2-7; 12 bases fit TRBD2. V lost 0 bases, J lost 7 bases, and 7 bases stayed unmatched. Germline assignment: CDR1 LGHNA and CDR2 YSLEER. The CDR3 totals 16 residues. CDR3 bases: TGCGCCAGCAGCCAAGACTTACTAGCGGGAGGTGGGGAGCAGTACTTC. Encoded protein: CASSQDLLAGGGEQYF.

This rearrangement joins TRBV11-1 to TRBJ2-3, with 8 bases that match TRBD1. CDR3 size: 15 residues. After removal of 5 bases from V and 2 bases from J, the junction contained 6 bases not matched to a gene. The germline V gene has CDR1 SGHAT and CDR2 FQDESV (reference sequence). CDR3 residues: CASSPGTGHTDTQYF. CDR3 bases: TGTGCCAGCAGCCCAGGGACAGGCCACACAGATACGCAGTATTTT. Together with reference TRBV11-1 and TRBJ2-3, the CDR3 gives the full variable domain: EAEVAQSPRYKITEKSQAVAFWCDPISGHATLYWYRQILGQGPELLVQFQDESVVDDSQLPKDRFSAERLKGVDSTLKIQPAELGDSAMYLCASSPGTGHTDTQYFGPGTRLTVL.

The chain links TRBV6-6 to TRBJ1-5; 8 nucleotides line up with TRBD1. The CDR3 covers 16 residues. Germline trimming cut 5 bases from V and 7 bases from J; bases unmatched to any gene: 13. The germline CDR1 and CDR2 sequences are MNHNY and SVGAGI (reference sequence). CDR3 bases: TGTGCCAGCAGTCCATCTGACAGGGGCGTGGGGCAGCCCCAGCATTTT. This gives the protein CASSPSDRGVGQPQHF.

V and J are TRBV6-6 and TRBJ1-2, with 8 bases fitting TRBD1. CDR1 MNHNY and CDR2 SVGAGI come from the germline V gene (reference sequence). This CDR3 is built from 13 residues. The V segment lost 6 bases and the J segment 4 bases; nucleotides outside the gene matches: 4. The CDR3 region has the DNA TGTGCCAGCAGCGAAACAGGGGGCTATGGCTACACCTTC. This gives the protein CASSETGGYGYTF.

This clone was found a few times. The CDR3 DNA reads as TGTGCCAGCAGCTTAACAGGGTACACTGAAGCTTTCTTT. Its protein is CASSLTGYTEAFF. This chain uses TRBV7-9 with TRBJ1-1; TRBD1 might be the D (6 bases). The CDR3 runs to 13 residues. Germline CDR1 is SEHNR and CDR2 is FQNEAQ (reference sequence). Trimming stripped 2 bases from V and 3 bases from J, with 7 bases between. Together with reference TRBV7-9 and TRBJ1-1, the CDR3 gives the full variable domain: DTGVSQNPRHKITKRGQNVTFRCDPISEHNRLYWYRQTLGQGPEFLTYFQNEAQLEKSRLLSDRFSAERPKGSFSTLEIQRTEQGDSAMYLCASSLTGYTEAFFGQGTRLTVV.

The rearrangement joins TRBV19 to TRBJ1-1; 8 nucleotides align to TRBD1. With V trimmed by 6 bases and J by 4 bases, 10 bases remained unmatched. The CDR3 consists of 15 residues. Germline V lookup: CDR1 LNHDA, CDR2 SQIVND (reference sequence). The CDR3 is CASSHGSGGITEAFF. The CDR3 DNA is TGTGCCAGTAGCCATGGGTCAGGGGGCATCACTGAAGCTTTCTTT.

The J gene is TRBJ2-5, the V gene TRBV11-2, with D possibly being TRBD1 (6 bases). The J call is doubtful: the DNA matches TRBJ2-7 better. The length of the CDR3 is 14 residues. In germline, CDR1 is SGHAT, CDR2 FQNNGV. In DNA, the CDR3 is TGTGCCAGCCGCCACCGGCTACAGGGTGACGAGCAGTACTTC. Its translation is CASRHRLQGDEQYF.

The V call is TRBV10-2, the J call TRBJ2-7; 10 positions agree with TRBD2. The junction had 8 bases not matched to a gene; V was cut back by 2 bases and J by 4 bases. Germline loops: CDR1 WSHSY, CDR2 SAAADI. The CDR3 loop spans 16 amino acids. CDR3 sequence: CASSEPTSSGGYEQYF. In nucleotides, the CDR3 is TGCGCCAGCAGTGAGCCGACGTCTAGCGGGGGTTACGAGCAGTACTTC.

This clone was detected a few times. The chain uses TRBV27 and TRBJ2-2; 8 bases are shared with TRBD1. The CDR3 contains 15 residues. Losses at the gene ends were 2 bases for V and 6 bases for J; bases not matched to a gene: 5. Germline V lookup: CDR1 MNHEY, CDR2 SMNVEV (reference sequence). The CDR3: CASSLEPGGSGELFF. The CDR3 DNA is TGTGCCAGCAGTTTAGAGCCAGGGGGCTCCGGGGAGCTGTTTTTT.

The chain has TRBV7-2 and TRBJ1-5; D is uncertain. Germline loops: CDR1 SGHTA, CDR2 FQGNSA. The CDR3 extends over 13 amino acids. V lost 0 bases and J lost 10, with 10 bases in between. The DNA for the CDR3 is TGTGCCAGCAGCTTAGCGATTGGGCAACCCCAGCATTTT. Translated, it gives CASSLAIGQPQHF.

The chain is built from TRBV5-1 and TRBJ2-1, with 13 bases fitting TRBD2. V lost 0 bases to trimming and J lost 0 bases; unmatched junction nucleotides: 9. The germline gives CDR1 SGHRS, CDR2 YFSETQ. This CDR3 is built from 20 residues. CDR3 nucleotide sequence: TGCGCCAGCAGCTTGGTGCCCGGGACTAGCGGGATTAGCTCCTACAATGAGCAGTTCTTC. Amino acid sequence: CASSLVPGTSGISSYNEQFF.

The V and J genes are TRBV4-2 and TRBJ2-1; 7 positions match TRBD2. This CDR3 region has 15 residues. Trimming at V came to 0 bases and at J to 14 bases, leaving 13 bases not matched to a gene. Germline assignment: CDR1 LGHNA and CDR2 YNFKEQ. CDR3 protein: CASSQDLREDPKKFF. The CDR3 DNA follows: TGTGCCAGCAGCCAAGATCTACGGGAGGACCCAAAAAAGTTCTTC.